These T cell receptor beta chains were read from a single sample in a study of T and B cells in COVID-19 patients. A single record per CDR3 protein comes from TCRdb applying MiXCR to the multiplex PCR reads. The profile shows around 11,000 distinct CDR3 sequences, around 31% of them singletons. Sequencing was carried out using blood. Receptor source: a human donor with active COVID-19. CDR3s include the opening cysteine and the closing phenylalanine or tryptophan. D genes are given only for firm matches. Where a row states a size, it is once, few, many or the class of an expanded clone; other rows omit it.

TGTGCCAGCCTGGGACAGGTCGGAATAGGGGAAAAACTGTTTTTT,CASLGQVGIGEKLFF,TRBD1,-,TRBV28,TRBJ1-4
TGTGCCTGGAGTGTACAGGTCTATGGCTACACCTTC,CAWSVQVYGYTF,-,-,TRBV30,TRBJ1-2
TGCAGTGCGGCCAGACAGGGGGCCAGCGGGGAGCTGTTTTTT,CSAARQGASGELFF,TRBD1,-,TRBV20-1,TRBJ2-2
TGTGCCAGCAGCCCCACGGGGTGGGTCAATGAGCAGTTCTTC,CASSPTGWVNEQFF,-,-,TRBV7-6,TRBJ2-1
TGTGCCAGTAGTATACGGGCGGGGGGGTATCAGCCCCAGCATTTT,CASSIRAGGYQPQHF,-,-,TRBV19,TRBJ1-5
TGTGCCAGTAGTATCCGCGCGGGGGGCCACAATGAGCAGTTCTTC,CASSIRAGGHNEQFF,TRBD2,medium-sized,TRBV19,TRBJ2-1
TGTGCCAGCAGCCGGGGACAGGGAGGCACAGATACGCAGTATTTT,CASSRGQGGTDTQYF,TRBD1,-,TRBV11-1,TRBJ2-3
TGTGCCAGCAGTTCAAGACGGAGAAAAGAGACCCAGTACTTC,CASSSRRRKETQYF,-,-,TRBV12-3/TRBV12-4,TRBJ2-5
TGTGCCAGCAGTGAAGCTGTTGGACAGACTTTTTCAGTCTTC,CASSEAVGQTFSVF,-,few,TRBV6-5,TRBJ2-4
TGTGCCAGCTCACGACAGGGAGGTTTCGATGAAAAACTGTTTTTT,CASSRQGGFDEKLFF,TRBD1,medium-sized,TRBV18,TRBJ1-4
TGTGCCAGCTCGGGTAGGATCACCGGGGAGCTGTTTTTT,CASSGRITGELFF,-,medium-sized,TRBV18,TRBJ2-2
TGTGCCAGCAGTCAGACAGGGGGCATCGGTTCACCCCTCCACTTT,CASSQTGGIGSPLHF,TRBD1,-,TRBV6-2/TRBV6-3,TRBJ1-6
TGTGCCAGCAGCCGGACAGGGAAGACTGAAGCTTTCTTT,CASSRTGKTEAFF,TRBD1,-,TRBV6-5,TRBJ1-1